One sample yielded the 18 T cell receptor beta chains listed below, sequenced in a study of blood T cell repertoires in COVID-19 (dated by TCRdb to 2018 to 2020). The library was produced with the immunoSEQ multiplex PCR assay. Held by TCRdb, this immuneACCESS table contains in-frame sequences only and omits some clones. Under half of the omission traces to an unresolved V gene where checked; the cause of the rest is unknown. For this sample the table gives around 140,000 clones, of which roughly 78% were detected only once. The top ten hold just over 6% of the sample. Specimen: PBMCs or T cells enriched from blood (not recorded which). The receptors were gathered from a woman in her 50s who had recovered from COVID-19.

V is TRBV3-1 (or the pseudogene TRBV3-2) and J is TRBJ2-1; 8 bases fit TRBD2. The V and J ends lost 4 bases and 8 bases, in that order; junction bases with no gene match: 13. Germline V gene sequence: CDR1 LGHDT, CDR2 YNNKEL (reference sequence). CDR3 size: 16 residues. CDR3 protein: CASSLRSTGGPDEQFF. CDR3 nucleotides: TGTGCCAGCAGCCTAAGATCCACGGGGGGGCCTGATGAGCAGTTCTTC.

CDR3 in DNA: TGTGCCAGCAGCGACTGGTCCCAACAGGGCACTATGAACACTGAAGCTTTCTTT. Protein: CASSDWSQQGTMNTEAFF. The chain has TRBV16 and TRBJ1-1; D possibly corresponds to TRBD1 (6 bases). With 5 bases removed from V and 0 bases from J, the gap between germline ends came to 22 bases. Germline V lookup: CDR1 KGHSY, CDR2 FQNENV. The CDR3 has 18 amino acids. The entire variable domain, with the rest obtained from reference TRBV16 and TRBJ1-1, is as follows: GEEVAQTPKHLVRGEGQKAKLYCAPIKGHSYVFWYQQVLKNEFKFLISFQNENVFDETGMPKERFSAKCLPNSPCSLEIQATKLEDSAVYFCASSDWSQQGTMNTEAFFGQGTRLTVV.

The rearrangement links TRBV28 to TRBJ1-2; 9 bases fit TRBD1. Germline V gives CDR1 MDHEN, CDR2 SYDVKM. The V and J ends lost 4 bases and 6 bases, in that order; junction bases with no gene match: 6. The CDR3 loop spans 14 amino acids. The CDR3 DNA sequence: TGTGCCAGCAGTTCGGGCGGACAGGGGAATGGCTACACCTTC. Protein: CASSSGGQGNGYTF.

CDR3 in amino acids: CASSVALFGGEQFF. The CDR3, as DNA: TGTGCCAGCAGCGTAGCCCTCTTCGGAGGGGAGCAGTTCTTC. The chain combines TRBV9 with TRBJ2-1, with a possible D match to TRBD2 (6 bases). This CDR3 has 14 residues. Germline V CDR1 and CDR2: SGDLS, YYNGEE. V was pared by 0 bases and J by 10 bases, with 14 bases between.

The chain joins TRBV28 to TRBJ2-7; D perhaps matches TRBD2 (5 bases). CDR3 size: 13 residues. From germline, CDR1 is MDHEN and CDR2 SYDVKM. V lost 3 bases and J lost 2, with 8 bases in between. The DNA of the CDR3 is TGTGCCAGCAGTTTGGGCGGGCCCTACGAGCAGTACTTC. It is translated as CASSLGGPYEQYF.

This chain joins TRBV7-9 and TRBJ1-6; D is possibly TRBD1 (5 bases). The CDR3 runs to 13 residues. V was shortened by 5 bases and J by 14 bases, with 16 bases between the two germline ends. Germline CDR1 and CDR2: SEHNR and FQNEAQ (reference sequence). CDR3 DNA: TGTGCCAGCAGCCCCCCCTTGCTAGGGGCCCTCCACTTT. Translation: CASSPPLLGALHF.

The gene calls are TRBV5-1 and TRBJ2-3; D perhaps matches TRBD2 (5 bases). CDR1 is SGHRS and CDR2 is YFSETQ in the germline V gene. This CDR3 spans 15 amino acids. Trimming removed 0 bases at V and 4 bases at J, with 12 bases between. CDR3 DNA sequence: TGCGCCAGCAGCTTGGATTTGCTAGCTTCAGATACGCAGTATTTT. This gives the protein CASSLDLLASDTQYF.

Only one count was recorded for this clone. The identical CDR3 is also encoded by other nucleotide sequences in the sample. In DNA, the CDR3 is TGCGCCAGCAGTGGCGGCTCCTACGAGCAGTACTTC. Encoded protein: CASSGGSYEQYF. The V gene is TRBV5-1, the J gene TRBJ2-7; D is unclear. This CDR3 has 12 residues. Germline CDR1 and CDR2: SGHRS and YFSETQ. V lost 5 bases and J 0 bases, leaving 6 bases between the germline ends.

This rearrangement joins TRBV3-1 (or the pseudogene TRBV3-2) to TRBJ1-4, with D possibly TRBD1 on 6 matching bases. The CDR3 extends over 15 amino acids. The germline gives CDR1 LGHDT, CDR2 YNNKEL (reference sequence). V lost 4 bases and J 4 bases, leaving 13 bases between the germline ends. The CDR3 here is CASSLWTVHNEKLFF. The CDR3 region has the DNA TGTGCCAGCAGCCTCTGGACAGTACATAATGAAAAACTGTTTTTT.

The gene calls are TRBV20-1 and TRBJ1-6, with 7 bases lining up with TRBD1. V gave up 3 bases and J gave up 10 bases; unmatched junction bases: 3. The germline CDR1 and CDR2 sequences are DFQATT and SNEGSKA (reference sequence). CDR3 size: 12 residues. The CDR3 region has the DNA TGCAGTGCTAGTGACAGGGAATCACCCCTCCACTTT. It codes for CSASDRESPLHF.

This sequence joins TRBV27 and TRBJ1-2; 7 bases map to TRBD1. CDR1 is MNHEY and CDR2 is SMNVEV in the germline V gene (reference sequence). The CDR3 spans 13 residues. The V segment lost 3 bases and the J segment 8 bases; nucleotides outside the gene matches: 6. Here the CDR3 reads CASSFDRENGYTF. CDR3 bases: TGTGCCAGCAGTTTTGACAGGGAGAACGGCTACACCTTC.

This chain connects TRBV7-8 to TRBJ2-1; 8 bases line up with TRBD2. V shed 6 bases and J 6 bases; nucleotides not matched to a gene: 10. Germline V CDR1 and CDR2: SGHVS, FQNEAQ. The CDR3 contains 15 residues. The CDR3 coding sequence is TGTGCCAGCAGACCCATCGGGACTAGAGGCAATGAGCAGTTCTTC. Protein sequence: CASRPIGTRGNEQFF. The complete variable domain, with remaining parts taken from reference TRBV7-8 and TRBJ2-1, reads GAGVSQSPRYKVAKRGQDVALRCDPISGHVSLFWYQQALGQGPEFLTYFQNEAQLDKSGLPSDRFFAERPEGSVSTLKIQRTQQEDSAVYLCASRPIGTRGNEQFFGPGTRLTVL.

The CDR3 reads CASSLDSVAYEQYF. The CDR3 region has the DNA TGTGCCAGCAGCTTAGATAGTGTTGCCTACGAGCAGTACTTC. The chain uses TRBV11-2 and TRBJ2-7; D gene unclear. CDR3 length: 14 amino acids. From germline, CDR1 is SGHAT and CDR2 FQNNGV. V dropped 0 bases and J dropped 2 bases, with 8 bases sitting between them. Based on the CDR3 plus reference TRBV11-2 and TRBJ2-7, the full variable domain is EAGVAQSPRYKIIEKRQSVAFWCNPISGHATLYWYQQILGQGPKLLIQFQNNGVVDDSQLPKDRFSAERLKGVDSTLKIQPAKLEDSAVYLCASSLDSVAYEQYFGPGTRLTVT.

The V call is TRBV9, the J call TRBJ2-5; weak D call: TRBD1 (5 bases). The CDR3 runs to 13 residues. With 4 bases removed from V and 5 bases from J, the gap between germline ends came to 12 bases. Per germline, CDR1 SGDLS and CDR2 YYNGEE. The CDR3 DNA reads TGTGCCAGCAGCCCAAGGGGTGAGGAGACCCAGTACTTC. This encodes CASSPRGEETQYF.

This chain uses TRBV5-1 with TRBJ2-2, with D perhaps TRBD1 (6 bases). Trimming shortened V by 4 bases and J by 0 bases, and 22 bases separated the two germline ends. The CDR3 runs 19 residues. Germline V CDR1 and CDR2: SGHRS, YFSETQ. The CDR3 DNA follows: TGCGCCAGCAGCCTTAAAGGTTTGGGGGCACAGGCGAACACCGGGGAGCTGTTTTTT. Amino acid sequence: CASSLKGLGAQANTGELFF.

The genes are TRBV6-2 or TRBV6-3 and TRBJ1-2, with a weak D call TRBD1 (5 bases). V lost 6 bases to trimming and J lost 7 bases, with 12 bases between them. Germline CDR1 and CDR2: MNHEY and SVGEGT. The CDR3 runs 12 residues. CDR3 residues: CASSRRQFGYTF. CDR3 nucleotides: TGTGCCAGCAGCCGCCGACAGTTTGGCTACACCTTC.

At least ten counts were recorded for this clone. The genes are TRBV6-5 and TRBJ1-2; D remains unclear. The CDR3 consists of 12 residues. Germline loops: CDR1 MNHEY, CDR2 SVGAGI. V gave up 6 bases and J gave up 2 bases, with 7 bases separating them. The CDR3 coding sequence is TGTGCCAGCAGCGAGGGAAACTATGGCTACACCTTC. Residues: CASSEGNYGYTF.

This chain links TRBV7-9 with TRBJ2-2; weak D call: TRBD2 (6 bases). Trimming took 2 bases from V and 4 from J, leaving 17 bases between them. Germline V gene lookup returns CDR1 SEHNR and CDR2 FQNEAQ (reference sequence). CDR3 length: 17 amino acids. The CDR3 nucleotides are TGTGCCAGCAGCTTATTCCTTGGGATCGGGGGCACCGGGGAGCTGTTTTTT. As protein: CASSLFLGIGGTGELFF.